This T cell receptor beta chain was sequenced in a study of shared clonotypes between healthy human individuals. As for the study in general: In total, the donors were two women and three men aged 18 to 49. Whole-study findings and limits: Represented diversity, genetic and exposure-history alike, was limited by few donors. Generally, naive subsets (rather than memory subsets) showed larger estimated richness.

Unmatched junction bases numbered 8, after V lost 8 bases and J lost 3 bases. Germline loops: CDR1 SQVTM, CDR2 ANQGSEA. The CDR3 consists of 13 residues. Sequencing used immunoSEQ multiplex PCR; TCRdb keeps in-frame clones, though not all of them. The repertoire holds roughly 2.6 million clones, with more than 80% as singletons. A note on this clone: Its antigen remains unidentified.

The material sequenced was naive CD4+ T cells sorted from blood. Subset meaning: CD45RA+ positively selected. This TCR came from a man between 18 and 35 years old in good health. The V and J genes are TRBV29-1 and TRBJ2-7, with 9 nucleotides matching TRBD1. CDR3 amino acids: CSFRGQGNYEQYF. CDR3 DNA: TGCAGCTTCCGGGGACAGGGAAACTACGAGCAGTACTTC.